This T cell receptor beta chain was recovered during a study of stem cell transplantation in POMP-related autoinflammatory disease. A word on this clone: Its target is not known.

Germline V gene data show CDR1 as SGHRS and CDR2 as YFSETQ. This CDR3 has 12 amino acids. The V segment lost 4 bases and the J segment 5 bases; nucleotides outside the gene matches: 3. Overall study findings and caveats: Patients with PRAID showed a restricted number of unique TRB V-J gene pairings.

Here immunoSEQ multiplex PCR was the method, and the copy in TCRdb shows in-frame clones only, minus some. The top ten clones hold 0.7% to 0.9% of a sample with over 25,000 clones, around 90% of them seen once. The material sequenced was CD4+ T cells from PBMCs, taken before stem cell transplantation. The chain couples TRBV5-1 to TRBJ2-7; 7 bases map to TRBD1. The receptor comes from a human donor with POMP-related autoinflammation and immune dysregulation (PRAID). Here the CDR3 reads CASSIGGDEQYF. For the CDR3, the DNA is TGCGCCAGCAGCATAGGGGGCGACGAGCAGTACTTC.